The 30 T cell receptor beta chains in this list originate from one sample, sequenced in a study. MiXCR, applied by TCRdb to the 5' RACE reads, yields one record per CDR3 protein. The sample has about 8,300 distinct CDR3 sequences, roughly half seen once. Sequenced sample: memory CD4+ T cells sorted from a lymph node. Subset: memory CD4+ T cells, CD4+CD45RO+CD25-. All receptors come from a female donor with breast cancer.

The chain carries TRBV4-1 and TRBJ2-6; D is undetermined. Deletions cut 4 bases from V and 0 bases from J, with 7 bases between. CDR3 length: 15 amino acids. Germline assignment: CDR1 MGHRA and CDR2 YSYEKL. In DNA form, the CDR3 reads TGCGCCAGCAGCCTCGACACCTCTGGGGCCAACGTCCTGACTTTC. Its translation is CASSLDTSGANVLTF.

The chain couples TRBV5-4 to TRBJ2-5, with TRBD2 identical over 10 bases. Germline V lookup: CDR1 SGHNT, CDR2 YYREEE (reference sequence). The CDR3 is 16 residues long. With V trimmed by 4 bases and J by 5 bases, 11 bases remained unmatched. In DNA form, the CDR3 reads TGTGCCAGCAGCGGGGAAAACGGACTAGCGGAGGAGACCCAGTACTTC. Protein product: CASSGENGLAEETQYF.

The chain employs TRBV20-1 and TRBJ2-3; D is uncertain. This CDR3 spans 12 amino acids. The germline V gene encodes CDR1 DFQATT and CDR2 SNEGSKA (reference sequence). The germline V and J ends were trimmed by 3 bases and 0 bases, with 4 bases remaining between them. The CDR3 DNA sequence: TGCAGTGCTAGTAAGAGCACAGATACGCAGTATTTT. This encodes CSASKSTDTQYF.

Comments on this clonotype: One end of the junction does not line up with germline, which may come from a read error. The chain carries TRBV7-2 and TRBJ2-1; possible D gene TRBD1, 5 bases. The CDR3 runs to 13 residues. In germline, CDR1 is SGHTA, CDR2 FQGNSA. In DNA, the CDR3 is TGTGCCAGCAGCTTAGCGGGGCTCCGACGAGTCCTCTTC. This codes for CASSLAGLRRVLF.

Written as DNA, the CDR3 is TGTGCCAGCAGTTTAGGCCCTCTAAGTGTCCACTTT. The encoded protein is CASSLGPLSVHF. This sequence joins TRBV12-3 or TRBV12-4 and TRBJ1-6; D not resolved. The V end was cut by 1 base, the J end by 17 bases, with 12 bases between. This CDR3 has 12 amino acids.

The chain employs TRBV5-1 and TRBJ1-1; D is uncertain. This CDR3 region has 13 residues. Per the germline V gene, CDR1 is SGHRS and CDR2 is YFSETQ. Trimming stripped 3 bases from V and 5 bases from J, with 11 bases between. CDR3 amino acids: CASSSDRATEAFF. The CDR3, as DNA: TGCGCCAGCAGCTCGGACCGGGCAACTGAAGCTTTCTTT.

This clonotype showed up just once. One end of the junction fails to match germline, which may point to a read error. V is TRBV27 and J is TRBJ2-1; 10 bases map to TRBD2. The germline CDR1 and CDR2 sequences are MNHEY and SMNVEV (reference sequence). The CDR3 runs 19 residues. For the CDR3, the DNA is TGTGCCAGCATTTTAGTCTTAGCGGGGGGACCCAGCTCCTACAATGAGCAGTTCTTC. Translating gives CASILVLAGGPSSYNEQFF.

The chain is built from TRBV9 and TRBJ2-1, with a tentative D call TRBD1 (5 bases). V was clipped by 2 bases and J by 1 base, with 13 bases between them. This CDR3 has 16 residues. From germline, CDR1 is SGDLS and CDR2 YYNGEE. As DNA, the CDR3 is TGTGCCAGCAGCGTCGGGCAGGGAAGTTCCTACAATGAGCAGTTCTTC. Protein product: CASSVGQGSSYNEQFF.

The chain links TRBV15 to TRBJ1-1, with TRBD1 as a possible D gene (6 bases). Germline V gene data show CDR1 as LNHNV and CDR2 as YYDKDF (reference sequence). This CDR3 has 14 amino acids. Trimming left V 2 bases short and J 6 bases short, with 13 bases between. CDR3 sequence (DNA): TGTGCCACCAGCAGACCGGGCTCAGGGGCTGAAGCTTTCTTT. It yields the protein CATSRPGSGAEAFF. Full variable domain (missing parts from reference TRBV15 and TRBJ1-1): DAMVIQNPRYQVTQFGKPVTLSCSQTLNHNVMYWYQQKSSQAPKLLFHYYDKDFNNEADTPDNFQSRRPNTSFCFLDIRSPGLGDTAMYLCATSRPGSGAEAFFGQGTRLTVV.

V is TRBV6-5 and J is TRBJ1-1; weak D call: TRBD1 (6 bases). The germline CDR1 and CDR2 sequences are MNHEY and SVGAGI. Between the trimmed V and J ends, which lost 8 bases and 2 bases, there was a span of 18 bases. This CDR3 contains 15 residues. The CDR3 bases are TGTGCCAGCCTTAGGGGGGGGACTCCAAACACTGAAGCTTTCTTT. Translation: CASLRGGTPNTEAFF.

Note on this clonotype: A single base separates this from a much larger clone, so it may be a read error. The genes are TRBV7-9 and TRBJ2-3; D may be TRBD2 (5 bases). With 2 bases removed from V and 4 bases from J, the gap between germline ends came to 13 bases. CDR1 SEHNR and CDR2 FQNEAQ come from the germline V gene (reference sequence). This CDR3 spans 15 amino acids. This CDR3 reads CASSLRAGLADTQYF. CDR3 DNA: TGTGCCAGCAGCTTACGGGCAGGACTCGCAGATACGCAGTATTTT.

CDR3 sequence (DNA): TGTGCCAGCACCCTGGGGACAGGGGAGCAGTTCTTC. Translated, it gives CASTLGTGEQFF. The chain recombines TRBV25-1 with TRBJ2-1; 9 nucleotides agree with TRBD1. Looked up from germline, CDR1 is MGHDK and CDR2 is SYGVNS. The CDR3 spans 12 residues. V lost 7 bases and J lost 10; bases outside the gene matches: 5.

The V and J genes are TRBV6-5 and TRBJ1-6, with D possibly TRBD1 on 5 matching bases. The CDR3 contains 14 residues. V gave up 4 bases and J gave up 7 bases, with 11 bases separating them. Per the germline V gene, CDR1 is MNHEY and CDR2 is SVGAGI. The CDR3 DNA reads TGTGCCAGCAGTTTGGGGGAACTGAATTCACCCCTCCACTTT. It encodes CASSLGELNSPLHF.

Only one count was recorded for this clonotype. This chain links TRBV20-1 with TRBJ1-1; D gene ambiguous. In germline, CDR1 is DFQATT, CDR2 SNEGSKA (reference sequence). V lost 1 base, J lost 5 bases, and 2 bases lay in between. The CDR3 totals 10 residues. CDR3: CSARVTEAFF. The CDR3 nucleotides read TGCAGTGCTAGAGTGACTGAAGCTTTCTTT.

This chain joins TRBV6-5 and TRBJ1-5, with 11 bases aligning to TRBD1. Trimming took 4 bases from V and 7 from J; bases not matched to a gene: 9. Germline CDR1 and CDR2: MNHEY and SVGAGI. The CDR3 has 16 residues. The CDR3 region is CASSSRPGTGGQPQHF. The CDR3, as DNA: TGTGCCAGCAGTTCCCGCCCCGGGACAGGGGGGCAGCCCCAGCATTTT.

This clonotype was seen only a few times. The CDR3 here is CAISRDRGNTEAFF. The CDR3, as DNA: TGTGCCATCAGCCGGGACAGGGGGAACACTGAAGCTTTCTTT. The rearrangement joins TRBV10-3 to TRBJ1-1, with 10 bases that match TRBD1. From germline, CDR1 is ENHRY and CDR2 SYGVKD. J lost 1 base, V lost 6 bases, and 2 bases had no gene match. This CDR3 is 14 amino acids long.

The chain links TRBV12-3 or TRBV12-4 to TRBJ2-5; D may correspond to TRBD1 or TRBD2 (5 bases each). V lost 2 bases, J lost 0 bases, and 7 bases lay in between. CDR3 size: 14 residues. As DNA, the CDR3 is TGTGCCAGCAGTTTATGGGGGTACCAAGAGACCCAGTACTTC. Its protein is CASSLWGYQETQYF.

The chain carries TRBV5-8 and TRBJ2-3; D possibly matches TRBD1 or TRBD2 (6 bases each). Germline CDR1 and CDR2: SGHTS and YDEGEE. Trimming left V 7 bases short and J 5 bases short, with 20 bases between. The CDR3 covers 15 residues. The CDR3 sequence: CASGEGGPRRDTQYF. The DNA of the CDR3 is TGTGCCAGCGGAGAGGGGGGCCCGCGGAGAGATACGCAGTATTTT.

This clonotype has just a few counts. The CDR3 is CASSQGSTQYF. The CDR3 DNA sequence: TGTGCCAGCAGCCAGGGGAGTACGCAGTATTTT. The chain joins TRBV14 to TRBJ2-3; D perhaps matches TRBD2 (5 bases). Germline assignment: CDR1 SGHDN and CDR2 FVKESK. The CDR3 has 11 amino acids. V was pared by 3 bases and J by 8 bases, with 6 bases between.

The sample holds a few counts of this clonotype. The rearrangement links TRBV4-1 to TRBJ2-5; 16 bases line up with TRBD2. This CDR3 region has 19 residues. The V segment lost 3 bases and the J segment 0 bases; nucleotides outside the gene matches: 7. Germline V gene sequence: CDR1 MGHRA, CDR2 YSYEKL. CDR3 nucleotides: TGCGCCAGCAGCCACCCGGGACTAGCGGGGGGGCCGAACCAAGAGACCCAGTACTTC. This gives the protein CASSHPGLAGGPNQETQYF.

This clonotype was found a few times. The chain is built from TRBV7-6 and TRBJ2-5, with a tentative D call TRBD1 (6 bases). Germline CDR1 SGHVS, CDR2 FNYEAQ. The CDR3 extends over 15 amino acids. Trimming stripped 4 bases from V and 2 bases from J, with 14 bases between. The CDR3 DNA follows: TGTGCCAGCAGCTCCCGAAGGACAGTTCAAGAGACCCAGTACTTC. It specifies CASSSRRTVQETQYF.

The table lists this clonotype with a few counts. The chain recombines TRBV30 with TRBJ1-1; 8 bases align to TRBD1. V shed 8 bases, J shed 1 base, and the junction held 3 bases outside the gene matches. In germline, CDR1 is GTSNPN, CDR2 SVGIG (reference sequence). CDR3 length: 12 amino acids. The DNA of the CDR3 is TGTGCCCGCGACAGGGGGAACACTGAAGCTTTCTTT. Its translation is CARDRGNTEAFF.

V is TRBV7-2 and J is TRBJ2-1; TRBD2 aligns across 9 bases. The CDR3 is made up of 15 amino acids. Germline values: CDR1 SGHTA, CDR2 FQGNSA. V lost 8 bases and J lost 9; bases outside the gene matches: 14. CDR3 coding DNA: TGTGCCAGCTCCCAGCCGGTTAGCGGGAGAGGTGAGCAGTTCTTC. It yields the protein CASSQPVSGRGEQFF.

This CDR3 is CASSQDNSPLHF. The DNA of the CDR3 is TGTGCCAGCAGCCAAGATAATTCACCCCTCCACTTT. The V gene is TRBV14, the J gene TRBJ1-6; D gene ambiguous. CDR3 size: 12 residues. The germline V gene encodes CDR1 SGHDN and CDR2 FVKESK. V lost 0 bases and J lost 6, with 0 bases in between.

The V gene is TRBV30, the J gene TRBJ1-4; D not certain. The CDR3 totals 12 residues. V was trimmed by 0 bases and J by 8 bases, leaving 7 bases between them. From germline, CDR1 is GTSNPN and CDR2 SVGIG (reference sequence). The chain's CDR3 is CAWSVRGEKLFF. The CDR3 region has the DNA TGTGCCTGGAGTGTACGAGGAGAAAAACTGTTTTTT.

The CDR3 sequence: CASSKGTDTQYF. Written as DNA, the CDR3 is TGCGCCAGCAGCAAGGGGACAGATACGCAGTATTTT. The genes are TRBV5-1 and TRBJ2-3; D is perhaps TRBD1 (5 bases). The CDR3 is made up of 12 amino acids. Trimming cost V 4 bases and J 3 bases, with 6 bases left between them. Germline values: CDR1 SGHRS, CDR2 YFSETQ.

With respect to this clonotype: Its ends do not fully match the called genes, so a read error is possible. The rearrangement joins TRBV5-1 to TRBJ2-2, with a weak D call TRBD2 (6 bases). The CDR3 has 15 amino acids. The V gene's germline CDR1 is SGHRS and CDR2 YFSETQ. The CDR3 here is CASSFGGANTGELYF. The CDR3 coding sequence is TGCGCCAGCAGCTTCGGGGGAGCGAACACCGGGGAGCTGTATTTT.

This clonotype has only one observation. The genes are TRBV20-1 and TRBJ1-5; D unclear. Trimming removed 2 bases at V and 5 bases at J, with 16 bases between. Germline CDR1 is DFQATT and CDR2 is SNEGSKA (reference sequence). This CDR3 is built from 15 residues. Written as DNA, the CDR3 is TGCAGTGCTAGATTATCGGGTACATCGGATCAGCCCCAGCATTTT. Amino acids: CSARLSGTSDQPQHF.

The CDR3 coding sequence is TGCAGCGCCGTAGGGGCAGGACTGGGCTATGGCTACACCTTC. As protein: CSAVGAGLGYGYTF. The V and J genes are TRBV29-1 and TRBJ1-2; perhaps TRBD1 as D (5 bases). The V end was cut by 7 bases, the J end by 4 bases, with 19 bases between. Germline V gene sequence: CDR1 SQVTM, CDR2 ANQGSEA. This CDR3 contains 14 residues. The full variable domain, completed using reference TRBV29-1 and TRBJ1-2, is SAVISQKPSRDICQRGTSLTIQCQVDSQVTMMFWYRQQPGQSLTLIATANQGSEATYESGFVIDKFPISRPNLTFSTLTVSNMSPEDSSIYLCSAVGAGLGYGYTFGSGTRLTVV.

The V gene is TRBV12-3 or TRBV12-4, the J gene TRBJ2-7; D is unclear. Trimming removed 4 bases at V and 1 base at J, with 8 bases between. This CDR3 region has 13 residues. As DNA, the CDR3 is TGTGCCAGCAGTTCTAGGCGGTCCTACGAGCAGTACTTC. Encoded protein: CASSSRRSYEQYF.